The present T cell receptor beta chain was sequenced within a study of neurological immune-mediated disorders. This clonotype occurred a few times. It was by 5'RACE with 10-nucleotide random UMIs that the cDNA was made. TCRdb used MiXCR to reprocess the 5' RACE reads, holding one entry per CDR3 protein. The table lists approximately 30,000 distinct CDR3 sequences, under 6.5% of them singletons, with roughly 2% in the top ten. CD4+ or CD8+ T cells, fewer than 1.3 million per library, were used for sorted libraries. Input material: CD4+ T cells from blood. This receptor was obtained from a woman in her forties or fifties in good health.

The CDR3 loop is CASSQSGLVGIQYF. The CDR3 DNA reads TGTGCCAGCAGCCAGTCGGGACTAGTCGGCATTCAGTACTTC. This rearrangement joins TRBV14 to TRBJ2-4; 8 bases are shared with TRBD2. J was trimmed by 9 bases and V by 3 bases; bases with no gene match: 7. Per the germline V gene, CDR1 is SGHDN and CDR2 is FVKESK. This CDR3 is 14 amino acids long.